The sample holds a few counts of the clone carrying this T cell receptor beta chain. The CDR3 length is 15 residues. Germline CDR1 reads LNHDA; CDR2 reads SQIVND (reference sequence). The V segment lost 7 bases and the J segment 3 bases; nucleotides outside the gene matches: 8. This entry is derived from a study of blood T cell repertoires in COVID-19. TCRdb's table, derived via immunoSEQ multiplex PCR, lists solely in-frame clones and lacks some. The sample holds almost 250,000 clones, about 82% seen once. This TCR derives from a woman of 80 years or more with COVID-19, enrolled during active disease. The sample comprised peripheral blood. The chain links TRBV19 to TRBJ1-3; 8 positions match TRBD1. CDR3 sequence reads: CASIAQGDVGNTIYF. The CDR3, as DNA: TGTGCCAGTATAGCACAGGGGGATGTTGGAAACACCATATATTTT.